The 32 T cell receptor beta chains given below trace back to one sample, sequenced in a study of cytomegalovirus exposure and HLA in healthy donors. Data came from immunoSEQ multiplex PCR; TCRdb stores just in-frame clones and leaves some out. This table holds about 220,000 clones, over 80% found once. Sequences were obtained from PBMCs. The source is a woman younger than 45 in good health and CMV-seropositive.

The chain joins TRBV29-1 to TRBJ2-3; TRBD1 matches 11 bases. Germline CDR1 is SQVTM and CDR2 is ANQGSEA. The junction had 7 bases not matched to a gene; V was cut back by 5 bases and J by 3 bases. This CDR3 has 15 amino acids. The CDR3 protein is CSVRHRDRGTDTQYF. For the CDR3, the DNA is TGCAGCGTTCGGCACCGGGACAGGGGGACAGATACGCAGTATTTT.

This clone was seen more than once but under ten times. The chain couples TRBV19 to TRBJ2-7, with 8 bases fitting TRBD2. The trim removed 3 bases at V and 2 bases at J, leaving 9 bases unmatched. The CDR3 runs 16 residues. CDR1 and CDR2 from the germline V gene are LNHDA and SQIVND (reference sequence). CDR3 in amino acids: CASSIGGTGGPYEQYF. The CDR3 bases are TGTGCCAGTAGTATTGGTGGAACGGGAGGGCCCTACGAGCAGTACTTC.

This chain uses TRBV6-1 with TRBJ1-1; TRBD1 aligns across 9 bases. V lost 7 bases, J lost 2 bases, and 8 bases stayed unmatched. Germline V gives CDR1 MNHNS, CDR2 SASEGT. The CDR3 loop spans 15 amino acids. This chain's CDR3 is CASNPWGQGNTEAFF. CDR3 nucleotides: TGTGCCAGCAACCCCTGGGGACAGGGTAACACTGAAGCTTTCTTT.

The V call is TRBV30, the J call TRBJ2-7, with 7 positions matching TRBD2. The V segment lost 1 base and the J segment 6 bases; nucleotides outside the gene matches: 18. This CDR3 is 17 amino acids long. CDR1 is GTSNPN and CDR2 is SVGIG in the germline V gene (reference sequence). CDR3 region: CAWSEAPDLGEGPEQYF. CDR3 nucleotides: TGTGCCTGGAGTGAAGCCCCTGATTTGGGGGAGGGCCCCGAGCAGTACTTC.

V is TRBV7-9 and J is TRBJ2-7, with 9 positions matching TRBD1. This CDR3 has 14 residues. Germline V gene lookup returns CDR1 SEHNR and CDR2 FQNEAQ (reference sequence). V lost 5 bases and J lost 5; bases outside the gene matches: 7. CDR3 nucleotides: TGTGCCAGCAGCGCCCGACAGGGGGTGGACGAGCAGTACTTC. It yields the protein CASSARQGVDEQYF.

This sequence joins TRBV2 and TRBJ1-2; the match to TRBD1 covers 8 bases. In germline, CDR1 is SNHLY, CDR2 FYNNEI. This CDR3 has 16 amino acids. Losses at the gene ends were 2 bases for V and 6 bases for J; bases not matched to a gene: 11. In DNA, the CDR3 is TGTGCCAGCAGTGAAATTGGTGCAGGGGGCGAGGATGGCTACACCTTC. It codes for CASSEIGAGGEDGYTF.

The rearrangement links TRBV6-5 to TRBJ1-2; D not certain. The germline V and J ends were trimmed by 4 bases and 3 bases, with 9 bases remaining between them. Per the germline V gene, CDR1 is MNHEY and CDR2 is SVGAGI. The CDR3 extends over 13 amino acids. CDR3 sequence reads: CASSSSRYYGYTF. As DNA, the CDR3 is TGTGCCAGCAGTTCCAGTAGGTACTATGGCTACACCTTC.

The chain links TRBV30 to TRBJ2-1, with TRBD2 identical over 11 bases. The CDR3 sequence is 14 residues long. Germline V gene lookup returns CDR1 GTSNPN and CDR2 SVGIG (reference sequence). V was pared by 3 bases and J by 8 bases, with 6 bases of the junction left unmatched. Here the CDR3 reads CAWRKNSGRDEQFF. The CDR3 nucleotides read TGTGCCTGGAGGAAGAATAGCGGGAGGGATGAGCAGTTCTTC.

The rearrangement uses TRBV30 and TRBJ1-1; 9 bases are a match to TRBD1. Losses at the gene ends were 4 bases for V and 4 bases for J; bases not matched to a gene: 7. CDR1 and CDR2 from the germline V gene are GTSNPN and SVGIG (reference sequence). This CDR3 contains 14 residues. CDR3 sequence reads: CAWNSGTGTTEAFF. CDR3 bases: TGTGCCTGGAACTCCGGGACAGGGACCACTGAAGCTTTCTTT.

The chain employs TRBV28 and TRBJ1-1, with D possibly matching TRBD1 (5 bases). This CDR3 is built from 13 residues. CDR1 is MDHEN and CDR2 is SYDVKM in the germline V gene. Trimming shortened V by 3 bases and J by 7 bases, and 12 bases separated the two germline ends. CDR3 residues: CASSFKRGREAFF. CDR3 in DNA: TGTGCCAGCAGTTTTAAGAGGGGCCGTGAAGCTTTCTTT.

Of note for this clone: Mismatch with germline at one junction end may stem from a read error. The chain joins TRBV18 to TRBJ2-5; a possible D gene is TRBD1 (6 bases). Germline CDR1 reads KGHSH; CDR2 reads LQKENI. The CDR3 is made up of 15 amino acids. DNA for the CDR3: TGTGCCAGCTCACCAACGGACAGCGTCCAAGGGACCCAGTACTTC. Protein: CASSPTDSVQGTQYF. Variable domain in full (rest from reference TRBV18 and TRBJ2-5): NAGVMQNPRHLVRRRGQEARLRCSPMKGHSHVYWYRQLPEEGLKFMVYLQKENIIDESGMPKERFSAEFPKEGPSILRIQQVVRGDSAAYFCASSPTDSVQGTQYFGPGTRLLVL.

This rearrangement joins TRBV12-2 to TRBJ2-1; the table names TRBD2, a call not compared with the DNA. TRBV12-2 is flagged as a pseudogene. CDR3 length: 10 residues. The CDR3 loop is CARRWFLELF. The CDR3, as DNA: TGTGCAAGGCGTTGGTTTCTAGAGCTCTTC.

The chain recombines TRBV25-1 with TRBJ2-7; 10 bases agree with TRBD1. The CDR3 runs to 14 residues. V shed 4 bases, J shed 7 bases, and the junction held 7 bases outside the gene matches. CDR1 is MGHDK and CDR2 is SYGVNS in the germline V gene. The CDR3 region is CASSAGTGAGEQYF. CDR3 coding DNA: TGTGCCAGCAGTGCCGGGACAGGGGCAGGGGAGCAGTACTTC.

The CDR3 is CASSPFVGTKTEAFF. The CDR3 DNA sequence: TGTGCCAGCAGCCCGTTTGTGGGGACGAAAACTGAAGCTTTCTTT. The rearrangement uses TRBV13 and TRBJ1-1; the D gene is possibly TRBD1 (5 bases). Per germline, CDR1 PRHDT and CDR2 FYEKMQ (reference sequence). The germline V and J ends were trimmed by 5 bases and 5 bases, with 18 bases remaining between them. The CDR3 consists of 15 residues.

This clone turned up a few times. The rearrangement links TRBV5-5 to TRBJ1-1; D ambiguous. Per the germline V gene, CDR1 is SGHKS and CDR2 is YYEKEE (reference sequence). The CDR3 spans 14 residues. Trimming took 5 bases from V and 8 from J, leaving 19 bases between them. The CDR3 DNA follows: TGTGCCAGCAGGTCCAACCAAGGACGACCGGAAGCTTTCTTT. Translated: CASRSNQGRPEAFF. Full variable domain (rest looked up from reference TRBV5-5 and TRBJ1-1): DAGVTQSPTHLIKTRGQQVTLRCSPISGHKSVSWYQQVLGQGPQFIFQYYEKEERGRGNFPDRFSARQFPNYSSELNVNALLLGDSALYLCASRSNQGRPEAFFGQGTRLTVV.

The chain uses TRBV28 and TRBJ1-5; possibly TRBD1 for D (5 bases). The CDR3 is 12 amino acids. CDR1 is MDHEN, CDR2 SYDVKM, per germline. Trimming took 6 bases from V and 6 from J, leaving 9 bases between them. CDR3 DNA sequence: TGTGCCAGCAGAGGGGATTTTCAGCCCCAGCATTTT. Translating it yields CASRGDFQPQHF.

The gene calls are TRBV30 and TRBJ1-1, with 10 bases that match TRBD1. The CDR3 sequence is 16 residues long. V lost 3 bases, J lost 7 bases, and 14 bases stayed unmatched. The germline gives CDR1 GTSNPN, CDR2 SVGIG (reference sequence). The CDR3 spells CAWRAEPTGGRVEAFF. CDR3 nucleotides: TGTGCCTGGAGGGCCGAACCGACAGGGGGCCGAGTTGAAGCTTTCTTT.

This rearrangement joins TRBV6-5 to TRBJ2-1; D gene unclear. V was cut by 8 bases and J by 10 bases, with 18 bases left in between. The CDR3 has 13 residues. Germline lookup yields CDR1 MNHEY and CDR2 SVGAGI. The DNA of the CDR3 is TGTGCCAGCCGCGGCCCCGCATCCAGGGAGCAGTTCTTC. This codes for CASRGPASREQFF.

This sequence joins TRBV25-1 and TRBJ1-2; 11 bases align to TRBD1. In germline, CDR1 is MGHDK, CDR2 SYGVNS. J lost 3 bases, V lost 3 bases, and 3 bases had no gene match. The CDR3 is 15 residues long. This chain's CDR3 is CASSDGTGGHYGYTF. CDR3 nucleotides: TGTGCCAGCAGTGACGGGACAGGGGGTCACTATGGCTACACCTTC.

This rearrangement joins TRBV7-9 to TRBJ2-7; D is perhaps TRBD1 (5 bases). The CDR3 is made up of 14 amino acids. Germline V gene lookup returns CDR1 SEHNR and CDR2 FQNEAQ (reference sequence). V was shortened by 10 bases and J by 2 bases, with 18 bases between the two germline ends. Written as DNA, the CDR3 is TGTGCCATATCCGGCGACAGAATCCCCTACGAGCAGTACTTC. This translates into CAISGDRIPYEQYF.

V gene TRBV5-6 combines with J gene TRBJ2-5, with D maybe TRBD1 (5 bases). Germline assignment: CDR1 SGHDT and CDR2 YYEEEE. The CDR3 has 14 amino acids. Trimming removed 0 bases at V and 10 bases at J, with 16 bases between. The CDR3 sequence is CASSLGGKDLGQYF. CDR3 bases: TGTGCCAGCAGCTTGGGGGGCAAGGATTTGGGCCAGTACTTC. Looking up the rest from reference TRBV5-6 and TRBJ2-5 gives the full variable domain: DAGVTQSPTHLIKTRGQQVTLRCSPKSGHDTVSWYQQALGQGPQFIFQYYEEEERQRGNFPDRFSGHQFPNYSSELNVNALLLGDSALYLCASSLGGKDLGQYFGPGTRLLVL.

The V gene is TRBV7-9, the J gene TRBJ1-2; 7 nucleotides align to TRBD1. V lost 3 bases to trimming and J lost 8 bases; unmatched junction nucleotides: 6. This CDR3 comprises 13 residues. Germline V lookup: CDR1 SEHNR, CDR2 FQNEAQ (reference sequence). The CDR3 spells CASSFNPGQGYTF. CDR3 sequence (DNA): TGTGCCAGCAGCTTTAATCCGGGACAGGGCTACACCTTC.

The V gene is TRBV7-3, the J gene TRBJ2-1; TRBD2 aligns across 9 bases. This CDR3 is built from 16 residues. The germline gives CDR1 SGHTA, CDR2 FQGTGA. V trimming: 5 bases; J trimming: 4 bases; junction bases outside the gene matches: 9. As DNA, the CDR3 is TGTGCCAGCAGCCCCGCCGGACTAGCGCCATACAATGAGCAGTTCTTC. Its translation: CASSPAGLAPYNEQFF.

This clone has a handful of counts. V and J are TRBV29-1 and TRBJ2-3, with D uncertain. Between the trimmed V and J ends, which lost 3 bases and 4 bases, there was a span of 8 bases. Germline CDR1 is SQVTM and CDR2 is ANQGSEA. The CDR3 loop spans 12 amino acids. The CDR3 here is CSVDDGSDTQYF. The CDR3 bases are TGCAGCGTTGACGACGGGTCAGATACGCAGTATTTT.

This chain links TRBV28 with TRBJ2-7; 9 nucleotides agree with TRBD2. The V gene's germline CDR1 is MDHEN and CDR2 SYDVKM. The CDR3 is 16 residues long. V dropped 3 bases and J dropped 6; count of bases not matched to a gene: 12. CDR3 DNA: TGTGCCAGCAGTTTCTCAGGGCTAGCGGGATCTTCCGAGCAGTACTTC. Protein sequence: CASSFSGLAGSSEQYF.

The V and J genes are TRBV4-1 and TRBJ2-1; D remains unclear. The CDR3 consists of 11 residues. With 3 bases removed from V and 10 bases from J, the gap between germline ends came to 7 bases. The germline CDR1 and CDR2 sequences are MGHRA and YSYEKL. The CDR3 nucleotides are TGCGCCAGCAGCCATCCCGGGGAGCAGTTCTTC. Encoded protein: CASSHPGEQFF.

The chain uses TRBV5-1 and TRBJ1-1; D uncertain. This CDR3 spans 14 amino acids. With 4 bases removed from V and 5 bases from J, the gap between germline ends came to 15 bases. Germline V gives CDR1 SGHRS, CDR2 YFSETQ. For the CDR3, the DNA is TGCGCCAGCAGCGGCGGATATGAGAGAACTGAAGCTTTCTTT. Encoded protein: CASSGGYERTEAFF.

This clone was picked up a small number of times. The identical CDR3 is also encoded by other nucleotide sequences in the sample. V is TRBV7-9 and J is TRBJ1-1, with D tentatively TRBD1 (5 bases). V lost 2 bases to trimming and J lost 3 bases, with 7 bases between them. Germline V gives CDR1 SEHNR, CDR2 FQNEAQ (reference sequence). This CDR3 spans 13 amino acids. The CDR3 nucleotides read TGTGCCAGCAGCTTACAGGGAGACACTGAAGCTTTCTTT. Encoded protein: CASSLQGDTEAFF.

V is TRBV19 and J is TRBJ1-2, with TRBD1 identical over 10 bases. V shed 5 bases and J 7 bases; nucleotides not matched to a gene: 7. This CDR3 region has 14 residues. Germline values: CDR1 LNHDA, CDR2 SQIVND (reference sequence). In DNA, the CDR3 is TGTGCCAGTAGTCCCCCCAGGACAGGGGGTGGCTACACCTTC. It yields the protein CASSPPRTGGGYTF.

The chain employs TRBV18 and TRBJ2-7; D is undetermined. Trimming stripped 4 bases from V and 0 bases from J, with 7 bases between. The CDR3 length is 13 residues. Germline CDR1 is KGHSH and CDR2 is LQKENI. This CDR3 reads CASSLGSSYEQYF. CDR3 nucleotides: TGTGCCAGCTCACTTGGCAGCTCCTACGAGCAGTACTTC. The whole variable domain, filled in from reference TRBV18 and TRBJ2-7, reads NAGVMQNPRHLVRRRGQEARLRCSPMKGHSHVYWYRQLPEEGLKFMVYLQKENIIDESGMPKERFSAEFPKEGPSILRIQQVVRGDSAAYFCASSLGSSYEQYFGPGTRLTVT.

J is TRBJ1-5 and V is TRBV2; D may be TRBD1 (6 bases). The CDR3 has 15 amino acids. The V gene lost 6 bases and the J gene lost 9 bases, with 21 bases spanning the gap. Germline assignment: CDR1 SNHLY and CDR2 FYNNEI. The CDR3 region has the DNA TGTGCCAGCAGCCGCCCGGGGGGGGGCTCTCTGCCCCAGCATTTT. Its protein is CASSRPGGGSLPQHF.

The V and J genes are TRBV30 and TRBJ2-7; tentative D call: TRBD1 (6 bases). The CDR3 is 12 amino acids. Per the germline V gene, CDR1 is GTSNPN and CDR2 is SVGIG (reference sequence). Trimming took off 5 bases at V and 2 bases at J, with 10 bases between the two ends. CDR3 residues: CAWGRGPYEQYF. The CDR3 DNA reads as TGTGCCTGGGGCAGGGGCCCCTACGAGCAGTACTTC.